The rows below give T cell receptor beta chains drawn from one sample of a study of T cells after posttransplantation cyclophosphamide. Using immunoSEQ multiplex PCR, the repertoire was profiled, and TCRdb retains in-frame clones only, with some absent. Reported are 20,000 to 25,000 clones, none seen only once; the ten largest carry around 4.4%. Sequencing was done on a sample of PBMCs. All receptors come from a woman aged 45 to 65 in good health, CMV-negative, and a related stem cell transplant donor. The CDR3 runs from the conserved cysteine through the conserved F or W. The order of the fields is D gene, clone size, CDR3 length, V gene, J gene, CDR3 protein, CDR3 DNA. A D gene is named only where the DNA matches it firmly. The size field reads how often the clone was seen (once, few, many) or a class if it is expanded.

NA	many	15	TRBV7-8	TRBJ2-5	CASSPRGWGEETQYF	TGTGCCAGCAGCCCACGGGGATGGGGGGAAGAGACCCAGTACTTC
TRBD1	many	14	TRBV27	TRBJ1-2	CASSFTGGRYGYTF	TGTGCCAGCAGCTTCACAGGGGGCAGGTATGGCTACACCTTC
TRBD1	many	13	TRBV19	TRBJ1-1	CASQQGAGTEAFF	TGTGCCAGTCAACAGGGGGCAGGCACTGAAGCTTTCTTT
NA	many	11	TRBV20-1	TRBJ2-1	CSVRAYNEQFF	TGCAGTGTCAGGGCCTACAATGAGCAGTTCTTC
NA	many	14	TRBV11-2	TRBJ2-7	CASSLGVSGYEQYF	TGTGCCAGCAGCTTAGGGGTGTCGGGGTACGAGCAGTACTTC
TRBD1	many	14	TRBV7-2	TRBJ2-2	CASSLARGPGELFF	TGTGCCAGCAGCTTAGCCAGGGGGCCCGGGGAGCTGTTTTTT
TRBD1	many	15	TRBV5-4	TRBJ1-1	CASSWKTGIGTEAFF	TGTGCCAGCAGCTGGAAGACAGGGATTGGCACTGAAGCTTTCTTT
NA	many	13	TRBV10-2	TRBJ2-5	CASGRGIEETQYF	TGCGCCAGCGGCCGCGGGATAGAAGAGACCCAGTACTTC
NA	many	15	TRBV28	TRBJ2-2	CASRPRGVDTGELFF	TGTGCCAGCAGACCCAGGGGGGTTGACACCGGGGAGCTGTTTTTT
NA	many	19	TRBV7-2	TRBJ1-3	CASSLVILGGSFSGNTIYF	TGTGCCAGCAGCTTAGTTATCTTGGGGGGATCCTTCTCTGGAAACACCATATATTTT